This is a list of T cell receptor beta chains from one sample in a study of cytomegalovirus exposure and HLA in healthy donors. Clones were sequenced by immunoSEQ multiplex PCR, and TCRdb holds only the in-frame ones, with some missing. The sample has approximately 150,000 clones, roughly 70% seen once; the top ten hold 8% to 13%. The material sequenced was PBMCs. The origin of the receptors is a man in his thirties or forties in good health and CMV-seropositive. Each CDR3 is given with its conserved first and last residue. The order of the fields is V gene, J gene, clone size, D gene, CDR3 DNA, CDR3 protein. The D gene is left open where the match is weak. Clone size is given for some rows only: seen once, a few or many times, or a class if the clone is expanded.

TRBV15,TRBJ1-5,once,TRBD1,TGTGCCACCAGCAGGGATAGACAGGGAATGGATCAGCCCCAGCATTTT,CATSRDRQGMDQPQHF
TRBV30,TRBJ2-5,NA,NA,TGTGCCTGGAGTGTAGGCGGCGAGACCCAGTACTTC,CAWSVGGETQYF
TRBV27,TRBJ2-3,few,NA,TGTGCCAGCAGTTCAGGTCCAGATACGCAGTATTTT,CASSSGPDTQYF
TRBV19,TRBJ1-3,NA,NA,TGTGCCAGTAGTATCCACCGAACAGCCTCTGGAAACACCATATATTTT,CASSIHRTASGNTIYF
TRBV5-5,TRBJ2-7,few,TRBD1,TGTGCCAGCAGCTTGACAGGGGCCACCTACGAGCAGTACTTC,CASSLTGATYEQYF
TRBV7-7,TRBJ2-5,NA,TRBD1,TGTGCCAGCAGCTCCGGGACAGAAGAGACCCAGTACTTC,CASSSGTEETQYF
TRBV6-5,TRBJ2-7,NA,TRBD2,TGTGCCAGCAGTTCGGGACTAGCGAACTCCTACGAGCAGTACTTC,CASSSGLANSYEQYF
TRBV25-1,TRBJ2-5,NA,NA,TGTGCCAGCAGAAAACCGGGGGGGACAGGGCAAGAGACCCAGTACTTC,CASRKPGGTGQETQYF
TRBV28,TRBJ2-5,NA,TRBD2,TGTGCCAGCAGTTTAACCCCCCTAGCGGGAGTTCGAGAGACCCAGTACTTC,CASSLTPLAGVRETQYF
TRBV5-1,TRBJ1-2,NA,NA,TGCGCCAGCAGCCGGACAGCGGATGGCTACACCTTC,CASSRTADGYTF
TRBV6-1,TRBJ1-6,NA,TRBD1,TGTGCCAGCAGTGAACCCTCCCGGGGGACAGCACACCTCGGTTCACCCCTCCACTTT,CASSEPSRGTAHLGSPLHF
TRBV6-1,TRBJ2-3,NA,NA,TGTGCCAGCAGTGCCTACAGGGCCTCCACTAGCACAGATACGCAGTATTTT,CASSAYRASTSTDTQYF
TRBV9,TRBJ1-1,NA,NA,TGTGCCAGCAGCGTAGACAGGGACACTGAAGCTTTCTTT,CASSVDRDTEAFF
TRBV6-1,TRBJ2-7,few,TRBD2,TGTGCCAGCAGGGGACTAGCGGGATCACCAGGGGAGCAGTACTTC,CASRGLAGSPGEQYF
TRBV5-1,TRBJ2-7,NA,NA,TGCGCCAGCAGCTTTAACTCCCGGGTTAGCTCCTACGAGCAGTACTTC,CASSFNSRVSSYEQYF
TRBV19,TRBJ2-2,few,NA,TGTGCCAGTAGCCCCGGGCTGTTTTTT,CASSPGLFF
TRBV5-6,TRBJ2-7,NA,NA,TGTGCCAGCAGCTTGGCTTGGCAGGGCGGTTACGAGCAGTACTTC,CASSLAWQGGYEQYF
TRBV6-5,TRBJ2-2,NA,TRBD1,TGTGCCAGCAGGCGGGATCAGGGGGCCTCCGGGGAGCTGTTTTTT,CASRRDQGASGELFF
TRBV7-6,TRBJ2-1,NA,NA,TGTGCCAGCAGCTCTTGGACAGTTTACAATGAGCAGTTCTTC,CASSSWTVYNEQFF
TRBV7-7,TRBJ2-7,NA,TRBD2,TGTGCCAGCAGCCCAGGGACTAGCGGGATGTACGAGCAGTACTTC,CASSPGTSGMYEQYF
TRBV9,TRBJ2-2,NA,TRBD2,TGTGCCAGCAGCTCATCACTAGCGGGAGGGTATTCCGGGGAGCTGTTTTTT,CASSSSLAGGYSGELFF
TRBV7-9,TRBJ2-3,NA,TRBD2,TGTGCCAGCAGCTTAGCGTCAGGACTAGCGGGATCGGATACGCAGTATTTT,CASSLASGLAGSDTQYF
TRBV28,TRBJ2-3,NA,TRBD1,TGTGCCAGCACAGGGGGCGGAACAGATACGCAGTATTTT,CASTGGGTDTQYF
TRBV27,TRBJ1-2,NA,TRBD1,TGTGCCAGCAGTTTAAGGTCAGGGGGCTGGTATGGCTACACCTTC,CASSLRSGGWYGYTF
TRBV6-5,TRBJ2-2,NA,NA,TGTGCCAGCAGTTACCACGGAGGGTCCGGGGAGCTGTTTTTT,CASSYHGGSGELFF
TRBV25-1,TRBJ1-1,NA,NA,TGTGCCAGCAGTGAATATCCAGGGATGAACACTGAAGCTTTCTTT,CASSEYPGMNTEAFF
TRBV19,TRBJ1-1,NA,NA,TGTGCCAGCTCGGCAGGTTTGAACACTGAAGCTTTCTTT,CASSAGLNTEAFF
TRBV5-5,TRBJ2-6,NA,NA,TGTGCCAGCAGCTTGGAAGGGACAATGTCTGGGGCCAACGTCCTGACTTTC,CASSLEGTMSGANVLTF
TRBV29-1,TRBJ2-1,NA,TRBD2,TGCAGCGTGTCTAGCGGGATTATCGATGAGCAGTTCTTC,CSVSSGIIDEQFF
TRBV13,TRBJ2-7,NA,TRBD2,TGTGCCAGCGCACTCCTAGCGGGAGAAGTGAGCGAGCAGTACTTC,CASALLAGEVSEQYF
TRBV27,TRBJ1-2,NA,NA,TGTGCCACCATGCCTGGGGGGGGCTATGGCTACACCTTC,CATMPGGGYGYTF
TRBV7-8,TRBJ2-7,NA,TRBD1,TGTGCCAGCAGCTTATTTCCGGGACAGACACATACCTACGAGCAGTACTTC,CASSLFPGQTHTYEQYF
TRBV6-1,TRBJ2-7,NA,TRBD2,TGTGCCAGCAGGGCGGGAGGTTACGAGCAGTACTTC,CASRAGGYEQYF
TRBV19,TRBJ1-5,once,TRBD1,TGTGCCAGTAGTGGACAGGGTGGCAATCAGCCCCAGCATTTT,CASSGQGGNQPQHF
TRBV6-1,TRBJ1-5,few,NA,TGTGCCAGCAGTGCCCAGAACAGGTTAGGGAGCAATCAGCCCCAGCATTTT,CASSAQNRLGSNQPQHF
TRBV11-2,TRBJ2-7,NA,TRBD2,TGTGCCAGCAGCTTATTACTAGCGGGAGGTTTGAGATACGAGCAGTACTTC,CASSLLLAGGLRYEQYF
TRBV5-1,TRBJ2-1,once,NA,TGCGCCAGCAGCGGGACACGCGTCTCCTACAATGAGCAGTTCTTC,CASSGTRVSYNEQFF
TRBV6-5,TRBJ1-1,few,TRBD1,TGTGCCAGCAGCCCAACAGGGGGCACTGAAGCTTTCTTT,CASSPTGGTEAFF
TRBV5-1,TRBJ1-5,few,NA,TGCGCCAGCAGTATCGCACTCAATCAGCCCCAGCATTTT,CASSIALNQPQHF
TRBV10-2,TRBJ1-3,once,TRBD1,TGCGCCAGCAGTGACGGGACAGGGGTCGGGGACACCATATATTTT,CASSDGTGVGDTIYF
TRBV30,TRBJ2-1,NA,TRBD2,TGTGCCTGGAGTGTAGGGACTAGCGGTAACAATGAGCAGTTCTTC,CAWSVGTSGNNEQFF
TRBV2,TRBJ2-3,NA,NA,TGTGCCAGCAGTGAAGTAATGTCAGATACGCAGTATTTT,CASSEVMSDTQYF
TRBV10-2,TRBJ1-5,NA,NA,TGCGCCAGCAGTGTTGGGAGGAATCAGCCCCAGCATTTT,CASSVGRNQPQHF
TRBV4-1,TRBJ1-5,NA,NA,TGCGCCAGCAGCCATGACAGTCATGGCAATCAGCCCCAGCATTTT,CASSHDSHGNQPQHF
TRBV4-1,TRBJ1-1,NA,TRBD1,TGCGCCAGCAGCCAACCTTGGGACAGGGTTCGAGCTGAAGCTTTCTTT,CASSQPWDRVRAEAFF